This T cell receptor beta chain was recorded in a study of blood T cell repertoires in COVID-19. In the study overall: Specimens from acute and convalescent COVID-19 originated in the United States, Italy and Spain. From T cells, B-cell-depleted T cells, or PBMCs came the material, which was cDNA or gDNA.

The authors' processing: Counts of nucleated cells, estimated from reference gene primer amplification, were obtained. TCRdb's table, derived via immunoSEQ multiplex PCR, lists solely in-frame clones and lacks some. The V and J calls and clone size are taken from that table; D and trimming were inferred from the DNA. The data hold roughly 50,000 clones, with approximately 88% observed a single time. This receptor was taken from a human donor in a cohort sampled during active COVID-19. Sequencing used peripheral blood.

The CDR3 is CASSHPQGGSYNSPLHF. The DNA for the CDR3 is TGTGCCAGCAGCCATCCCCAAGGGGGCTCCTATAATTCACCCCTCCACTTT. The chain combines TRBV3-1 (or the pseudogene TRBV3-2) with TRBJ1-6, with a weak D call TRBD1 (6 bases). Trimming left V 3 bases short and J 0 bases short, with 12 bases between. Germline loops: CDR1 LGHDT, CDR2 YNNKEL (reference sequence). This CDR3 comprises 17 residues.